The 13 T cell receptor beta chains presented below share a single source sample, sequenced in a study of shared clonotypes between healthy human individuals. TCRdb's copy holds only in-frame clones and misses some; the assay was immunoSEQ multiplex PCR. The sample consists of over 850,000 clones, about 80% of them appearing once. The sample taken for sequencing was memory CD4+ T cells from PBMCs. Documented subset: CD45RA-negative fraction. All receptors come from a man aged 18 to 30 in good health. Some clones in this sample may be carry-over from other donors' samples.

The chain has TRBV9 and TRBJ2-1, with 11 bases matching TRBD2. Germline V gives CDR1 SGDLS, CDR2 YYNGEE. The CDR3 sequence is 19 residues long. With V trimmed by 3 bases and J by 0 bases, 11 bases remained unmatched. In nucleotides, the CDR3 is TGTGCCAGCAGCGCATCGGGACTAGCGGACCAGAGCTCCTACAATGAGCAGTTCTTC. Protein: CASSASGLADQSSYNEQFF.

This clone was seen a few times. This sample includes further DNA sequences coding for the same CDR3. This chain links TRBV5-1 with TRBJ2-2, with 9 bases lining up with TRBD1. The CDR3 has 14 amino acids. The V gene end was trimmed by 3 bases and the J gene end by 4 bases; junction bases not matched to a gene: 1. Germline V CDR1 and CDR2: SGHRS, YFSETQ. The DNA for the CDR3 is TGCGCCAGCAGCTCGGGACAGGGCACCGGGGAGCTGTTTTTT. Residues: CASSSGQGTGELFF.

The CDR3 DNA sequence: TGTGCCAGCAGCTTAGGGATTCGTCCAACTAACTATGGCTACACCTTC. Translation gives CASSLGIRPTNYGYTF. V usage is TRBV7-9 and J usage is TRBJ1-2; D remains unclear. Germline V gene data show CDR1 as SEHNR and CDR2 as FQNEAQ (reference sequence). The CDR3 spans 16 residues. V gave up 1 base and J gave up 0 bases, with 12 bases separating them.

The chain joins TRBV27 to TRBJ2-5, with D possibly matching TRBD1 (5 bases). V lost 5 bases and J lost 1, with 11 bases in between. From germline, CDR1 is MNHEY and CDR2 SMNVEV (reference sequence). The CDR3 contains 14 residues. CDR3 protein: CASSRAGFQETQYF. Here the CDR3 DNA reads TGTGCCAGCAGTCGAGCAGGGTTCCAAGAGACCCAGTACTTC.

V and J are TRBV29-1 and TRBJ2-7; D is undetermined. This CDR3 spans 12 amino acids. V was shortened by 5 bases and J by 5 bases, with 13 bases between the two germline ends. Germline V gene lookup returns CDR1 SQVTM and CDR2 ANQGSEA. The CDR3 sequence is CSVQRSWHEQYF. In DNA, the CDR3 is TGCAGCGTTCAACGTTCCTGGCACGAGCAGTACTTC.

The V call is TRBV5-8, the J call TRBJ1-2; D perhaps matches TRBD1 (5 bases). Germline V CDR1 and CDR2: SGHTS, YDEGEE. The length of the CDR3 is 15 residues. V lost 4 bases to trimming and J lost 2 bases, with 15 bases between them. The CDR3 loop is CASSREQATNYGYTF. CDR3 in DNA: TGTGCCAGCAGCCGGGAACAGGCTACCAACTATGGCTACACCTTC. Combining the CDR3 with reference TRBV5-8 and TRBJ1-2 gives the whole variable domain EAGVTQSPTHLIKTRGQQATLRCSPISGHTSVYWYQQALGLGLQFLLWYDEGEERNRGNFPPRFSGRQFPNYSSELNVNALELEDSALYLCASSREQATNYGYTFGSGTRLTVV.

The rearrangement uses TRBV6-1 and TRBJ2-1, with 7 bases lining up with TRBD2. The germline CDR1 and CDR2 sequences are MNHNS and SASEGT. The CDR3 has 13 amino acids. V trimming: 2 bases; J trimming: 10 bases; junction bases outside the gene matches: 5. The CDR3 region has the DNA TGTGCCAGCAGTGAAACACTAGCGAACGAGCAGTTCTTC. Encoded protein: CASSETLANEQFF.

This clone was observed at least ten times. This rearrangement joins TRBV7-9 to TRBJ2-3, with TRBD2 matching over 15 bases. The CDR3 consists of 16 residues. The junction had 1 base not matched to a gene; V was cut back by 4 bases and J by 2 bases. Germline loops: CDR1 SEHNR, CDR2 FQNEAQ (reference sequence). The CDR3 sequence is CASSWTSGRATDTQYF. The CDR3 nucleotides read TGTGCCAGCAGCTGGACTAGCGGGAGGGCCACAGATACGCAGTATTTT. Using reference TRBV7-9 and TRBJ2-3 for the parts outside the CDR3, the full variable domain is DTGVSQNPRHKITKRGQNVTFRCDPISEHNRLYWYRQTLGQGPEFLTYFQNEAQLEKSRLLSDRFSAERPKGSFSTLEIQRTEQGDSAMYLCASSWTSGRATDTQYFGPGTRLTVL.

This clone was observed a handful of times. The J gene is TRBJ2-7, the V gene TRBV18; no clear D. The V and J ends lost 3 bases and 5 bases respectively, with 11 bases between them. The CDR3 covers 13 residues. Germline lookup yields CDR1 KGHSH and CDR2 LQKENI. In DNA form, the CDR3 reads TGTGCCAGCTCACCTGTAGTTTCCCACGAGCAGTACTTC. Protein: CASSPVVSHEQYF. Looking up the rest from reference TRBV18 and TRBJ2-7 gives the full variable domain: NAGVMQNPRHLVRRRGQEARLRCSPMKGHSHVYWYRQLPEEGLKFMVYLQKENIIDESGMPKERFSAEFPKEGPSILRIQQVVRGDSAAYFCASSPVVSHEQYFGPGTRLTVT.

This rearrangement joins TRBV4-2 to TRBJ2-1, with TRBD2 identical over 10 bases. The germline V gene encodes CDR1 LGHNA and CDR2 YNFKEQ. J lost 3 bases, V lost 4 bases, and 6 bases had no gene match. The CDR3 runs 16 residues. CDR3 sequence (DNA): TGTGCCAGCAGCCCAATTAGCGGGGGGTTCTACAATGAGCAGTTCTTC. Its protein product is CASSPISGGFYNEQFF.

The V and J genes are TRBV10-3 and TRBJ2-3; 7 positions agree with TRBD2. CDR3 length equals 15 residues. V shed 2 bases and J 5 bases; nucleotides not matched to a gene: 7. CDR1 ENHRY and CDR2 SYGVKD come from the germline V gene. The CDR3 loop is CAISEEGAGVDTQYF. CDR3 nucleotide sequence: TGTGCCATCAGTGAGGAAGGTGCGGGAGTAGATACGCAGTATTTT.

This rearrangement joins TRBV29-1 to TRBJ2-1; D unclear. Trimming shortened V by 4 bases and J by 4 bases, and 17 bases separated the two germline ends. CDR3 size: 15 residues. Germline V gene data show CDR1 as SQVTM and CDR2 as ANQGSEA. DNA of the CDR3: TGCAGCGTTGGCGTGGTGGCCCCCGGGTACAATGAGCAGTTCTTC. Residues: CSVGVVAPGYNEQFF.

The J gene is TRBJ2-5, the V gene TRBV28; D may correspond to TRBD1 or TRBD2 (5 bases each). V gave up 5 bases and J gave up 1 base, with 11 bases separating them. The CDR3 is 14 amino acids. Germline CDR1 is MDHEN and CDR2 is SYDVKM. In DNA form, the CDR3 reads TGTGCCAGCAGTCCAGGGACGCTCCAAGAGACCCAGTACTTC. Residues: CASSPGTLQETQYF.